This T cell receptor (beta chain) derives from a study of blood T cell repertoires in COVID-19. As for the study in general: Nucleic acid was either cDNA or gDNA, and it came from T cells, B-cell-depleted T cells, or PBMCs.

Source study methods: Amplification of reference gene primers was used by the study to estimate nucleated cell counts. Method: immunoSEQ multiplex PCR; TCRdb's copy keeps in-frame clones and lacks some. That table is the source of V, J and clone size, and D and trimming were worked out from the DNA. The sample lists about 310,000 clones, almost 90% seen once, with 2.9% in the top ten. Germline values: CDR1 SEHNR, CDR2 FQNEAQ (reference sequence). The CDR3 has 15 residues. Trimming cost V 5 bases and J 3 bases; bases outside gene matches: 7. Sequenced sample: peripheral blood. This sequence originates from a woman younger than 45 with COVID-19, enrolled during active disease. The V gene is TRBV7-9, the J gene TRBJ1-2, with TRBD1 identical over 9 bases. The CDR3 region is CASSLIQGADYGYTF. CDR3 nucleotide sequence: TGTGCCAGCAGCCTGATACAGGGGGCTGACTATGGCTACACCTTC.